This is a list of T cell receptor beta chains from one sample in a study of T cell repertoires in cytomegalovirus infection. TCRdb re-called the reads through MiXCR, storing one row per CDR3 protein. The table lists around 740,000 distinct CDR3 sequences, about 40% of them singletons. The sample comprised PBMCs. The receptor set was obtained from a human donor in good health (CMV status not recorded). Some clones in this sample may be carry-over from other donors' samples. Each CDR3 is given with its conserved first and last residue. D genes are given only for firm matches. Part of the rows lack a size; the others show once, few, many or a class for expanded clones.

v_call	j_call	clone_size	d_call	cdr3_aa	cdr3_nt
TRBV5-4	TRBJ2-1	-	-	CASSLGWGSNYNEQFF	TGTGCCAGCAGCTTGGGTTGGGGATCGAACTACAATGAGCAGTTCTTC
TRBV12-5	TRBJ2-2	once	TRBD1	CASGLSGTGSVTGELFF	TGTGCTAGTGGTTTATCCGGGACAGGGAGTGTCACCGGGGAGCTGTTTTTT
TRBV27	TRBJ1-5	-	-	CASSFTTRQPQHF	TGTGCCAGCAGTTTTACCACACGTCAGCCCCAGCATTTT
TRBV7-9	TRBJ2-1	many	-	CASSSQILTAYNEQFF	TGTGCCAGCAGCTCCCAGATATTGACAGCTTACAATGAGCAGTTCTTC
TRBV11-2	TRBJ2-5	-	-	CASSLAGVSRETQYF	TGTGCCAGCAGCTTAGCCGGGGTATCGCGAGAGACCCAGTACTTC
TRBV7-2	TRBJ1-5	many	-	CASSPRWADQPQHF	TGTGCCAGCAGCCCACGGTGGGCGGATCAGCCCCAGCATTTT
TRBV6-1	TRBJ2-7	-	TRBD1	CASTPTGVWEQYF	TGTGCCAGCACTCCCACAGGGGTCTGGGAGCAGTACTTC
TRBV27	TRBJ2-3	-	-	CASKQGDTDTQYF	TGTGCCAGCAAACAGGGTGACACAGATACGCAGTATTTT
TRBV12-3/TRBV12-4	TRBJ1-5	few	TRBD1	CASSRQGGGQPQHF	TGTGCCAGCAGCAGACAGGGGGGCGGTCAGCCCCAGCATTTT
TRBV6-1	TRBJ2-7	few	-	CASSEAFRSVNEQYF	TGTGCCAGCAGTGAAGCATTCCGGTCCGTGAACGAGCAGTACTTC
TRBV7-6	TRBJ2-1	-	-	CASSRGYAVHNEQFF	TGTGCCAGCAGCCGGGGATATGCAGTCCACAATGAGCAGTTCTTC
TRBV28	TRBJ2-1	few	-	CASSSGTPVRQFF	TGTGCCAGCAGTTCCGGGACCCCCGTTCGTCAGTTCTTC